This passage covers 17 T cell receptor beta chains from one sample sequenced in a study of blood T cell repertoires in COVID-19. The method was immunoSEQ multiplex PCR; TCRdb's version includes in-frame clones alone and lacks a portion of them. The table includes around 140,000 clones, 84% detected once. Sequenced: peripheral blood. Receptor source: a man between 60 and 75 years old with active or convalescent COVID-19.

The chain couples TRBV7-2 to TRBJ1-2; no definite D call. Germline V CDR1 and CDR2: SGHTA, FQGNSA. The CDR3 length is 14 residues. Trimming pared 5 bases from V and 6 bases from J, leaving 16 bases between. The CDR3 reads CASSPYSDRDGYTF. For the CDR3, the DNA is TGTGCCAGCAGCCCCTACTCTGATAGAGATGGCTACACCTTC.

The chain employs TRBV24-1 and TRBJ2-3, with 7 bases matching TRBD2. V was clipped by 10 bases and J by 0 bases; unmatched bases: 9. Germline lookup yields CDR1 KGHDR and CDR2 SFDVKD. This CDR3 is built from 15 residues. CDR3 DNA: TGTGCCACGAGAGTGGGAGGGGCCAGCACAGATACGCAGTATTTT. It translates to CATRVGGASTDTQYF.

This clone was seen a handful of times. V gene TRBV6-2 or TRBV6-3 combines with J gene TRBJ2-1, with D possibly matching TRBD2 (5 bases). Germline CDR1 and CDR2: MNHEY and SVGEGT. The CDR3 sequence is 14 residues long. Trimming shortened V by 4 bases and J by 4 bases, and 11 bases separated the two germline ends. The DNA for the CDR3 is TGTGCCAGCAGTTCCGGGATAGGTTACAATGAGCAGTTCTTC. Translated, it gives CASSSGIGYNEQFF.

J is TRBJ1-1 and V is TRBV19, with D perhaps matching TRBD1 (6 bases). The CDR3 runs 12 residues. Per germline, CDR1 LNHDA and CDR2 SQIVND (reference sequence). V lost 6 bases, J lost 3 bases, and 8 bases lay in between. The CDR3 is CASRGQYTEAFF. In nucleotides, the CDR3 is TGTGCCAGTAGAGGACAGTACACTGAAGCTTTCTTT.

The CDR3 is CASSHKTTPGQGYTGELFF. The CDR3 DNA sequence: TGTGCCAGCAGCCACAAAACTACACCGGGACAGGGGTACACCGGGGAGCTGTTTTTT. This sequence joins TRBV11-2 and TRBJ2-2, with 10 positions matching TRBD1. V lost 5 bases to trimming and J lost 3 bases; unmatched junction nucleotides: 15. This CDR3 contains 19 residues. Germline V gene lookup returns CDR1 SGHAT and CDR2 FQNNGV. The entire variable domain, with the rest obtained from reference TRBV11-2 and TRBJ2-2, is as follows: EAGVAQSPRYKIIEKRQSVAFWCNPISGHATLYWYQQILGQGPKLLIQFQNNGVVDDSQLPKDRFSAERLKGVDSTLKIQPAKLEDSAVYLCASSHKTTPGQGYTGELFFGEGSRLTVL.

This sequence joins TRBV3-1 (or the pseudogene TRBV3-2) and TRBJ2-1, with 10 bases aligning to TRBD2. The CDR3 consists of 19 residues. The V segment lost 4 bases and the J segment 5 bases; nucleotides outside the gene matches: 17. Germline V gives CDR1 LGHDT, CDR2 YNNKEL (reference sequence). CDR3 in amino acids: CASSPSNNRLAGLNNEQFF. CDR3 sequence (DNA): TGTGCCAGCAGCCCCTCCAATAACAGACTAGCGGGCCTTAACAATGAGCAGTTCTTC.

This sequence joins TRBV7-2 and TRBJ1-2, with 8 bases that match TRBD1. The germline V gene has CDR1 SGHTA and CDR2 FQGNSA. V lost 2 bases, J lost 3 bases, and 2 bases stayed unmatched. The CDR3 extends over 14 amino acids. The CDR3 reads CASSLLQGDYGYTF. In DNA form, the CDR3 reads TGTGCCAGCAGCTTACTACAGGGGGACTATGGCTACACCTTC.

The chain combines TRBV11-2 with TRBJ1-1; the D is unclear. The CDR3 length is 13 residues. CDR1 is SGHAT and CDR2 is FQNNGV in the germline V gene. The V end lost 10 bases, the J end lost 0 bases, and 12 bases lay between the germline ends. The CDR3 DNA follows: TGTGCCACCCATACAGAGTTGAACACTGAAGCTTTCTTT. Protein product: CATHTELNTEAFF.

DNA for the CDR3: TGTGCCAGCAGCTTAGCCTTGGGACTAGCGGGGATCACAGATACGCAGTATTTT. Its protein is CASSLALGLAGITDTQYF. The rearrangement uses TRBV7-2 and TRBJ2-3; 13 bases align to TRBD2. J was trimmed by 2 bases and V by 0 bases; bases with no gene match: 5. The CDR3 is 18 residues long. CDR1 and CDR2 from the germline V gene are SGHTA and FQGNSA.

This clone was seen more than once but under ten times. In DNA, the CDR3 is TGTGCCAGCAGCATCGGGACAGGGGTTGGTACCGGGGAGCTGTTTTTT. This translates into CASSIGTGVGTGELFF. The rearrangement uses TRBV27 and TRBJ2-2; 10 bases are shared with TRBD1. CDR1 MNHEY and CDR2 SMNVEV come from the germline V gene (reference sequence). Germline trimming cut 6 bases from V and 5 bases from J; bases unmatched to any gene: 9. The CDR3 is made up of 16 amino acids.

This rearrangement joins TRBV4-3 to TRBJ2-4; weak D call: TRBD2 (5 bases). With 0 bases removed from V and 15 bases from J, the gap between germline ends came to 21 bases. The germline V gene encodes CDR1 LGHNA and CDR2 YSLEER. This CDR3 contains 15 residues. The CDR3 loop is CASSQDNRASRVLYF. In DNA form, the CDR3 reads TGCGCCAGCAGCCAAGATAATAGGGCTAGCCGAGTTTTGTACTTC.

The J gene is TRBJ1-1, the V gene TRBV29-1, with a weak D call TRBD1 (5 bases). V lost 6 bases, J lost 4 bases, and 15 bases lay in between. CDR1 is SQVTM, CDR2 ANQGSEA, per germline. The CDR3 is made up of 13 amino acids. CDR3 nucleotides: TGCAGCGTCCTCCTGGAGGGGAGCACTGAAGCTTTCTTT. Translation: CSVLLEGSTEAFF.

The gene calls are TRBV11-3 and TRBJ1-3, with D possibly being TRBD1 (5 bases). Germline lookup yields CDR1 SGHNT and CDR2 YENEEA. The CDR3 loop spans 17 amino acids. V was shortened by 2 bases and J by 0 bases, with 14 bases between the two germline ends. The CDR3 protein is CASSLRGGFGSGNTIYF. The DNA for the CDR3 is TGTGCCAGCAGCTTACGCGGGGGGTTTGGCTCTGGAAACACCATATATTTT.

This clone has only one observation. The rearrangement joins TRBV6-5 to TRBJ1-5; D not resolved. The V and J ends lost 7 bases and 3 bases respectively, with 13 bases between them. The CDR3 sequence is 14 residues long. CDR1 is MNHEY, CDR2 SVGAGI, per germline. Written as DNA, the CDR3 is TGTGCCAGCACCGCGTCGAGGGCCAATCAGCCCCAGCATTTT. Amino acids: CASTASRANQPQHF.

The DNA for the CDR3 is TGTGCCAGCAGCTTAGCGACAGGGATCTATGGCTACACCTTC. It translates to CASSLATGIYGYTF. V is TRBV7-2 and J is TRBJ1-2; 7 positions agree with TRBD1. The V segment lost 0 bases and the J segment 4 bases; nucleotides outside the gene matches: 2. This CDR3 contains 14 residues. CDR1 SGHTA and CDR2 FQGNSA come from the germline V gene.

This chain links TRBV5-1 with TRBJ2-5, with D perhaps TRBD2 (6 bases). The CDR3 length is 18 residues. Germline CDR1 SGHRS, CDR2 YFSETQ. V lost 2 bases, J lost 2 bases, and 22 bases lay in between. Here the CDR3 DNA reads TGCGCCAGCAGCTTTGGGAGACGTGGCGGAGGGAGGCAAGAGACCCAGTACTTC. Translating it yields CASSFGRRGGGRQETQYF.

The V gene is TRBV9, the J gene TRBJ2-2; D is unclear. Germline-derived CDR1 and CDR2 are SGDLS and YYNGEE. V was shortened by 2 bases and J by 3 bases, with 5 bases between the two germline ends. The CDR3 totals 13 residues. In nucleotides, the CDR3 is TGTGCCAGCAGCGTGATAGACACCGGGGAGCTGTTTTTT. It encodes CASSVIDTGELFF.